This T cell receptor (beta chain) emerged from a study of CD8+CD57+ T cells in acquired aplastic anemia. Background on the study: The average for DNA from sorted CD4+ and CD8+ cells was 3 to 3.5 ug.

For CDR3 and TCR beta VDJ profiling, genomic DNA was the template used. TCRdb reprocessed the reads via MiXCR and lists one record per CDR3 protein. The sample carries around 430,000 distinct CDR3 sequences, more than 25% recorded once. Patients who underwent sequencing had shown CD8+CD57+ cell expansion by flow cytometry. The CDR3 covers 13 residues. Germline V gene data show CDR1 as DFQATT and CDR2 as SNEGSKA (reference sequence). On this clonotype itself: The germline gene is not matched at one end of the junction; a read error may be the cause.

The sequenced sample consisted of sorted CD4+, CD8+, or CD8+CD57+ T cells (not recorded which) from PBMCs. The chain joins TRBV20-1 to TRBJ2-5; D call uncertain. The TCR comes from a human donor with aplastic anemia. CDR3 in amino acids: CSARGLLQGTQYF. CDR3 nucleotide sequence: TGCAGTGCTAGAGGACTTCTCCAAGGGACCCAGTACTTC.